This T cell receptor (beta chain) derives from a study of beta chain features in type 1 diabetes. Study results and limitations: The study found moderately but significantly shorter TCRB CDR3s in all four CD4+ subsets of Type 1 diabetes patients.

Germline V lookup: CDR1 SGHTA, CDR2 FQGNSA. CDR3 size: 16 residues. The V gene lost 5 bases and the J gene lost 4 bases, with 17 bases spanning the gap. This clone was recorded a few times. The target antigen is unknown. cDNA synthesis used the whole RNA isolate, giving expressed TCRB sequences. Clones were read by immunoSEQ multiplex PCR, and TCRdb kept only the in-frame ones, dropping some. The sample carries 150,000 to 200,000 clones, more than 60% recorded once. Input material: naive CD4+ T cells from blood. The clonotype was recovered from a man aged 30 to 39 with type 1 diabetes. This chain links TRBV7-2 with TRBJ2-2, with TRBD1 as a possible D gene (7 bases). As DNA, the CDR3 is TGTGCCAGCAGCCTCCAGGAGGGGGCCGGCACCGGGGAGCTGTTTTTT. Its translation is CASSLQEGAGTGELFF.